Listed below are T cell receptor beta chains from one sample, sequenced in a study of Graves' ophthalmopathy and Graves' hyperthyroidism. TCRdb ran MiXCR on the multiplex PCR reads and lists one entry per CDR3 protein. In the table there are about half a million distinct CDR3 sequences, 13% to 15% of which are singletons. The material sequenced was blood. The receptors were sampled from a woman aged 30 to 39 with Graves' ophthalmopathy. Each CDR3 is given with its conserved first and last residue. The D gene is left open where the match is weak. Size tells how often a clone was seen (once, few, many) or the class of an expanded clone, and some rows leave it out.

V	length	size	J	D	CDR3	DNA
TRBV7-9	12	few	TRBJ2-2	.	CASNPGGGELFF	TGTGCCAGCAACCCCGGAGGCGGGGAGCTGTTTTTT
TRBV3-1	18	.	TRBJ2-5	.	CASSQDGEGGGGPETQYF	TGTGCCAGCAGCCAAGATGGCGAGGGGGGAGGAGGACCAGAGACCCAGTACTTC
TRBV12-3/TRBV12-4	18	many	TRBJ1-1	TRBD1	CASSSRGFIGQGTSEAFF	TGTGCCAGCAGCTCGCGAGGGTTTATCGGACAGGGGACGTCTGAAGCTTTCTTT
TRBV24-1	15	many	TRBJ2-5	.	CATSDHGHFQETQYF	TGTGCCACCAGTGACCACGGACACTTCCAAGAGACCCAGTACTTC
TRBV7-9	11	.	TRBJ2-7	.	CASSPDYEQCF	TGTGCCAGCAGCCCGGACTACGAGCAGTGCTTC
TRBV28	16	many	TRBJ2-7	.	CASSFGDGRVAYEQYF	TGTGCCAGCAGTTTCGGGGACGGACGGGTGGCCTACGAGCAGTACTTC
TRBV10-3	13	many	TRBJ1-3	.	CAISTDSGNTIYF	TGTGCCATCAGTACGGATTCTGGAAACACCATATATTTT
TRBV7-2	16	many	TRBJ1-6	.	CASSLVKTNYNSPLHF	TGTGCCAGCAGCTTAGTTAAGACTAACTATAATTCACCCCTCCACTTT
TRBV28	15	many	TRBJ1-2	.	CASSLRETGIYGYTF	TGTGCCAGCAGTTTAAGAGAAACAGGAATCTATGGCTACACCTTC
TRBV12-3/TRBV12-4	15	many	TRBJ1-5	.	CASSPALGAGQPQHF	TGTGCCAGCAGTCCAGCCTTGGGGGCAGGGCAGCCCCAGCATTTT
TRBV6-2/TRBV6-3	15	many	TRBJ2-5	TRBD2	CASSPQREGQETQYF	TGTGCCAGCAGCCCGCAGCGGGAGGGCCAAGAGACCCAGTACTTC
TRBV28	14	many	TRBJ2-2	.	CASIGLGGTGELFF	TGTGCCAGCATCGGTCTAGGGGGCACCGGGGAGCTGTTTTTT
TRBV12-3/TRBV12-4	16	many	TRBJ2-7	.	CASSLADILSSYEQYF	TGTGCCAGCAGTTTGGCGGACATTTTAAGCTCCTACGAGCAGTACTTC
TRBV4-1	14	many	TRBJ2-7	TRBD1	CASSPGQGAREQYF	TGCGCCAGCAGCCCTGGACAGGGGGCAAGGGAGCAGTACTTC
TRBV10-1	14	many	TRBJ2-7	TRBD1	CASTHRDSTYEQYF	TGCGCCAGCACCCACCGGGACAGTACCTACGAGCAGTACTTC
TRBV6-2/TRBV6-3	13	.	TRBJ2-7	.	CASTSDLVDEQYF	TGTGCCAGCACTTCCGACCTTGTGGACGAGCAGTACTTC
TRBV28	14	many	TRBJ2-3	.	CASSPPGASDTQYF	TGTGCCAGCAGTCCTCCCGGGGCATCAGATACGCAGTATTTT
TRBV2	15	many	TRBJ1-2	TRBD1	CASRAGQGGDYGYTF	TGTGCCAGCAGGGCGGGACAGGGAGGGGACTATGGCTACACCTTC
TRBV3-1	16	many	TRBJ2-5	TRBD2	CASSSLRGGRWETQYF	TGTGCCAGCAGCTCCCTTCGGGGGGGGCGCTGGGAGACCCAGTACTTC
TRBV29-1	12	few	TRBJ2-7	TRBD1	CSAQGARGQQYF	TGCAGCGCCCAGGGGGCGCGGGGCCAGCAGTACTTC
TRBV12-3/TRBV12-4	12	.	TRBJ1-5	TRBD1	CASRDRLQPQHF	TGTGCCAGCAGGGACAGGCTACAGCCCCAGCATTTT
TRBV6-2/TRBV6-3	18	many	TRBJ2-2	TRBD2	CASSWGLAGGLDTGELFF	TGTGCCAGCAGTTGGGGACTAGCGGGGGGCTTGGACACCGGGGAGCTGTTTTTT
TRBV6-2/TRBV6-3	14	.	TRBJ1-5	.	CASSYGSVYQPQHF	TGTGCCAGCAGTTACGGGAGTGTGTATCAGCCCCAGCATTTT
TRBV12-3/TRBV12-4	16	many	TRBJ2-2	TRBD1	CASSPRTGGNTGELFF	TGTGCCAGCAGTCCCCGGACAGGAGGGAACACCGGGGAGCTGTTTTTT